The clone carrying this T cell receptor (beta chain) was detected a few times. Antigen specificity is unknown. The sample comes from a study of shared clonotypes between healthy human individuals. Regarding the study as a whole: The authors expected sequencing depth to affect clonotype sharing among donors. Rarefaction showed that sequencing of sorted subsets was incomplete (despite large depth).

Naive CD8 isolation took CD45RO-negative cells positively selected for CCR7 and excluded terminally differentiated effector memory CD45RA+ cells. TCRdb's copy holds only in-frame clones and misses some; the assay was immunoSEQ multiplex PCR. Among about 1,900,000 clones listed, about 95% were seen once. The material sequenced was naive CD8+ T cells sorted from blood. This receptor was obtained from a man between 18 and 29 years old in good health.

In DNA form, the CDR3 reads TGTGCCAGCAGTAACGGGACAGCAAGCAATCAGCCCCAGCATTTT. Translation: CASSNGTASNQPQHF. The chain is built from TRBV2 and TRBJ1-5; 7 nucleotides match TRBD1. Trimming took 5 bases from V and 1 from J; bases not matched to a gene: 5. The CDR3 spans 15 residues. In germline, CDR1 is SNHLY, CDR2 FYNNEI. Full variable domain (missing parts from reference TRBV2 and TRBJ1-5): EPEVTQTPSHQVTQMGQEVILRCVPISNHLYFYWYRQILGQKVEFLVSFYNNEISEKSEIFDDQFSVERPDGSNFTLKIRSTKLEDSAMYFCASSNGTASNQPQHFGDGTRLSIL.